This T cell receptor beta chain emerged from a study of CD8+CD57+ T cells in acquired aplastic anemia. Trimming pared 6 bases from V and 7 bases from J, leaving 10 bases between. This CDR3 comprises 13 residues. The germline V gene encodes CDR1 MNHNS and CDR2 SASEGT. Selection for sequencing was limited to patients who had shown CD8+CD57+ cell expansion by flow cytometry. TCR beta VDJ and CDR3 profiles were obtained from a genomic DNA template. A single record per CDR3 protein comes from TCRdb applying MiXCR to the reads. Counted here are 95,000 to 150,000 distinct CDR3 sequences, over 55% occurring once; the ten biggest clones make up under 35%.

The receptor comes from a human donor with aplastic anemia. Material: sorted CD4+, CD8+, or CD8+CD57+ T cells (not recorded which) from PBMCs. The chain combines TRBV6-1 with TRBJ1-6, with a possible D match to TRBD1 (5 bases). The CDR3 region is CASRPRGNSPLHF. In DNA form, the CDR3 reads TGTGCCAGCAGACCCCGGGGGAATTCACCCCTCCACTTT.